The 29 T cell receptor beta chains below come from one sample, sequenced in a study of T cells after yellow fever vaccination. TCRdb re-called the 5' RACE reads through MiXCR, storing one row per CDR3 protein. The table records 200,000 to 300,000 distinct CDR3 sequences, roughly 6.3% of them present only once. The sample in question was CD4+ T cells sorted from PBMCs, obtained on the day of the yellow fever booster vaccination. Receptors originate from a man in his thirties or forties who received the YFV17D yellow fever vaccine.

For the CDR3, the DNA is TGTGCCAGCAGTTCGGGACAGTCTGGAAACACCATATATTTT. This gives the protein CASSSGQSGNTIYF. V gene TRBV6-5 combines with J gene TRBJ1-3, with 7 bases aligning to TRBD1. Germline lookup yields CDR1 MNHEY and CDR2 SVGAGI. V gave up 4 bases and J gave up 1 base; unmatched junction bases: 1. CDR3 size: 14 residues.

V gene TRBV10-1 combines with J gene TRBJ2-7; D unclear. The CDR3 is 13 amino acids. The V end lost 1 base, the J end lost 6 bases, and 10 bases lay between the germline ends. The germline gives CDR1 WNHNN, CDR2 SYGVQD (reference sequence). This CDR3 is CASSECRDCEQYF. Here the CDR3 DNA reads TGCGCCAGCAGTGAGTGTAGGGATTGCGAGCAGTACTTC.

Many counts were recorded for this clonotype. This chain connects TRBV20-1 to TRBJ2-5; TRBD2 might be the D (6 bases). Germline CDR1 is DFQATT and CDR2 is SNEGSKA (reference sequence). CDR3 length equals 16 residues. Trimming left V 1 base short and J 1 base short, with 16 bases between. DNA for the CDR3: TGCAGTGCTAGAGGGGTAGCGGCCAAGACCCAAGAGACCCAGTACTTC. Protein: CSARGVAAKTQETQYF.

This clonotype was seen at least ten times. This sequence joins TRBV9 and TRBJ2-7; D could derive from TRBD1 or TRBD2 (5 bases each). Trimming left V 4 bases short and J 2 bases short, with 16 bases between. Germline V gives CDR1 SGDLS, CDR2 YYNGEE. The length of the CDR3 is 15 residues. The CDR3 coding sequence is TGTGCCAGCAGCCCCAGGGAGCAGGGACCCTACGAGCAGTACTTC. Encoded protein: CASSPREQGPYEQYF.

In this sample, this clonotype turned up a few times. The chain recombines TRBV13 with TRBJ2-3; 9 nucleotides line up with TRBD2. Losses at the gene ends were 5 bases for V and 6 bases for J; bases not matched to a gene: 12. CDR1 and CDR2 from the germline V gene are PRHDT and FYEKMQ (reference sequence). CDR3 length: 16 amino acids. The CDR3 loop is CASSPIAGAVTDTQYF. The CDR3 nucleotides are TGTGCCAGCAGCCCAATAGCGGGAGCAGTAACGGATACGCAGTATTTT. The full variable domain, with the rest looked up from reference TRBV13 and TRBJ2-3, is AAGVIQSPRHLIKEKRETATLKCYPIPRHDTVYWYQQGPGQDPQFLISFYEKMQSDKGSIPDRFSAQQFSDYHSELNMSSLELGDSALYFCASSPIAGAVTDTQYFGPGTRLTVL.

This clonotype was recorded many times. J is TRBJ2-5 and V is TRBV12-3 or TRBV12-4, with D perhaps matching TRBD2 (6 bases). Trimming removed 6 bases at V and 1 base at J, with 12 bases between. This CDR3 is 14 amino acids long. The CDR3 loop reads CASRKLASQETQYF. As DNA, the CDR3 is TGTGCCAGCAGGAAACTAGCCTCCCAAGAGACCCAGTACTTC.

This clonotype was seen a few times. This rearrangement joins TRBV5-5 to TRBJ2-7; 8 nucleotides line up with TRBD2. Germline V gives CDR1 SGHKS, CDR2 YYEKEE (reference sequence). Trimming cost V 2 bases and J 2 bases; bases outside gene matches: 9. The CDR3 sequence is 16 residues long. CDR3 nucleotide sequence: TGTGCCAGCAGCTTACCCCACAGCGGGGGTACCTACGAGCAGTACTTC. Translation gives CASSLPHSGGTYEQYF.

This clonotype was detected many times. The J gene is TRBJ1-1, the V gene TRBV28; no clear D gene. V dropped 7 bases and J dropped 5 bases, with 8 bases sitting between them. The CDR3 length is 11 residues. CDR1 MDHEN and CDR2 SYDVKM come from the germline V gene. CDR3 bases: TGTGCCAGCACCTGGGAGACTGAAGCTTTCTTT. Amino acids: CASTWETEAFF. Looking up the rest from reference TRBV28 and TRBJ1-1 gives the full variable domain: DVKVTQSSRYLVKRTGEKVFLECVQDMDHENMFWYRQDPGLGLRLIYFSYDVKMKEKGDIPEGYSVSREKKERFSLILESASTNQTSMYLCASTWETEAFFGQGTRLTVV.

On this clonotype itself: Here the CDR3 omits its conserved ending phenylalanine or tryptophan, so a read error is the likely source. CDR3 residues: CASSPTMNTGELFS. The CDR3 DNA follows: TGTGCCAGCAGCCCCACGATGAACACCGGGGAGCTGTTTTCT. The chain uses TRBV7-2 and TRBJ2-2; D remains ambiguous. Per germline, CDR1 SGHTA and CDR2 FQGNSA. The CDR3 runs 14 residues. V was pared by 5 bases and J by 1 base, with 8 bases between.

The V gene is TRBV5-1, the J gene TRBJ2-5; D possibly matches TRBD1 or TRBD2 (5 bases each). There are 15 residues in the CDR3. Germline CDR1 is SGHRS and CDR2 is YFSETQ. With 0 bases removed from V and 3 bases from J, the gap between germline ends came to 12 bases. As DNA, the CDR3 is TGCGCCAGCAGCTTGGACGGGACGGCGGAAGAGACCCAGTACTTC. Amino acid sequence: CASSLDGTAEETQYF. Full variable domain (outside the CDR3, taken from reference TRBV5-1 and TRBJ2-5): KAGVTQTPRYLIKTRGQQVTLSCSPISGHRSVSWYQQTPGQGLQFLFEYFSETQRNKGNFPGRFSGRQFSNSRSEMNVSTLELGDSALYLCASSLDGTAEETQYFGPGTRLLVL.

The chain uses TRBV20-1 and TRBJ2-1, with 7 bases that match TRBD2. The CDR3 is 17 amino acids. Germline CDR1 DFQATT, CDR2 SNEGSKA (reference sequence). The CDR3 bases are TGCTGTGGCAAAAGGGCGGGAGCAAGGGCATTAATCGATGAGCAGTTCTTC. It codes for CCGKRAGARALIDEQFF.

This clonotype was seen repeatedly, ten times or more. This rearrangement joins TRBV7-2 to TRBJ2-5; D gene unclear. Germline loops: CDR1 SGHTA, CDR2 FQGNSA. The CDR3 is 14 residues long. The ends were cut back, 1 base at V and 1 base at J, with 7 bases in the middle. The CDR3 sequence is CASSLVVSQETQYF. CDR3 sequence (DNA): TGTGCCAGCAGCTTAGTCGTCAGCCAAGAGACCCAGTACTTC. The full variable domain, its missing parts supplied by reference TRBV7-2 and TRBJ2-5, is GAGVSQSPSNKVTEKGKDVELRCDPISGHTALYWYRQSLGQGLEFLIYFQGNSAPDKSGLPSDRFSAERTGGSVSTLTIQRTQQEDSAVYLCASSLVVSQETQYFGPGTRLLVL.

This clonotype was seen ten or more times. The genes are TRBV25-1 and TRBJ2-1, with D uncertain. Per germline, CDR1 MGHDK and CDR2 SYGVNS. This CDR3 region has 11 residues. The V end was cut by 6 bases, the J end by 8 bases, with 8 bases between. The CDR3 bases are TGTGCCAGCAGCCCGGAGCATGAGCAGTTCTTC. Protein sequence: CASSPEHEQFF.

A few counts support this clonotype. The chain recombines TRBV7-8 with TRBJ1-5; 8 nucleotides align to TRBD1. The germline V gene has CDR1 SGHVS and CDR2 FQNEAQ. V dropped 3 bases and J dropped 2; count of bases not matched to a gene: 6. The CDR3 extends over 16 amino acids. CDR3 DNA sequence: TGTGCCAGCAGCTTCGACAGGGGCATGGGCAATCAGCCCCAGCATTTT. Amino acid sequence: CASSFDRGMGNQPQHF.

There are a few counts of this clonotype. The J gene is TRBJ2-6, the V gene TRBV20-1; D gene unclear. The V end lost 3 bases, the J end lost 0 bases, and 12 bases lay between the germline ends. The CDR3 runs 16 residues. Germline V lookup: CDR1 DFQATT, CDR2 SNEGSKA (reference sequence). This chain's CDR3 is CSASLSSISGANVLTF. CDR3 coding DNA: TGCAGTGCTAGTCTCAGCAGTATCTCTGGGGCCAACGTCCTGACTTTC.

This clonotype was observed many times. The chain links TRBV4-3 to TRBJ2-3, with 10 bases matching TRBD2. V lost 1 base and J lost 2; bases outside the gene matches: 6. The CDR3 consists of 17 residues. Germline-derived CDR1 and CDR2 are LGHNA and YSLEER. The CDR3 protein is CASSQVGLAGVTDTQYF. In DNA, the CDR3 is TGCGCCAGCAGCCAAGTGGGTCTAGCGGGAGTCACAGATACGCAGTATTTT.

This clonotype was seen many times. CDR3 residues: CASSYEAGTSYEQYF. The CDR3 nucleotides read TGTGCCAGCAGTTACGAAGCTGGGACCTCCTACGAGCAGTACTTC. J is TRBJ2-7 and V is TRBV6-5; possibly TRBD1 or TRBD2 for D (5 bases each). This CDR3 spans 15 amino acids. Germline V gene data show CDR1 as MNHEY and CDR2 as SVGAGI. Trimming shortened V by 2 bases and J by 0 bases, and 11 bases separated the two germline ends.

This clonotype has ten or more counts. The chain has TRBV7-2 and TRBJ2-1; D gene unclear. V lost 3 bases and J 5 bases, leaving 8 bases between the germline ends. The CDR3 is 13 amino acids. Looked up from germline, CDR1 is SGHTA and CDR2 is FQGNSA. The CDR3 region is CASSLEHHNEQFF. CDR3 DNA: TGTGCCAGCAGCTTGGAACACCACAATGAGCAGTTCTTC.

This clonotype was counted ten times or more. CDR3 DNA sequence: TGCAGTGCCTTGGACCATCTTTACAATGAGCAGTTCTTC. This translates into CSALDHLYNEQFF. The chain joins TRBV20-1 to TRBJ2-1; the D is unclear. Trimming left V 6 bases short and J 4 bases short, with 13 bases between. The CDR3 runs to 13 residues. Germline CDR1 is DFQATT and CDR2 is SNEGSKA (reference sequence).

The table lists this clonotype with many counts. CDR3: CASSPHDYDGANVLTF. Written as DNA, the CDR3 is TGCGCCAGCAGCCCCCACGACTACGATGGGGCCAACGTCCTGACTTTC. The rearrangement joins TRBV5-1 to TRBJ2-6, with D maybe TRBD2 (5 bases). Germline V CDR1 and CDR2: SGHRS, YFSETQ. The CDR3 loop spans 16 amino acids. V was cut by 4 bases and J by 3 bases, with 14 bases left in between.

This clonotype was recorded at least ten times. This chain uses TRBV6-5 with TRBJ2-5; D is unclear. V lost 1 base to trimming and J lost 3 bases, with 12 bases between them. This CDR3 comprises 15 residues. Germline V lookup: CDR1 MNHEY, CDR2 SVGAGI. CDR3 protein: CASSYLKHSKETQYF. CDR3 sequence (DNA): TGTGCCAGCAGTTACTTGAAGCACTCTAAAGAGACCCAGTACTTC.

The genes are TRBV7-2 and TRBJ2-2; the D gene is possibly TRBD1 (6 bases). With 7 bases removed from V and 4 bases from J, the gap between germline ends came to 22 bases. This CDR3 contains 17 residues. Germline V gene sequence: CDR1 SGHTA, CDR2 FQGNSA. For the CDR3, the DNA is TGTGCCAGCACCCTAAGGGAGTACAGGGTTAGCACCGGGGAGCTGTTTTTT. This translates into CASTLREYRVSTGELFF.

This clonotype was counted a few times. Mismatch with germline at one junction end may stem from a read error. The gene calls are TRBV7-9 and TRBJ2-7; D is tentatively TRBD1 or TRBD2 (5 bases each). CDR1 is SEHNR and CDR2 is FQNEAQ in the germline V gene (reference sequence). The length of the CDR3 is 11 residues. CDR3 DNA sequence: TGTGCCAGCAGCCTATCGGGGCCGGGTAACTTC. It yields the protein CASSLSGPGNF.

The chain carries TRBV20-1 and TRBJ2-1, with TRBD2 identical over 12 bases. The germline gives CDR1 DFQATT, CDR2 SNEGSKA (reference sequence). The ends lost 5 bases at V and 2 bases at J; junction bases unmatched: 7. This CDR3 has 16 residues. CDR3 loop: CSACSSGRGAYNEQFF. The CDR3, as DNA: TGCAGTGCTTGTTCTAGCGGGAGGGGGGCCTACAATGAGCAGTTCTTC.

This clonotype was detected ten times or more. DNA of the CDR3: TGTGCCAGCGCCAGTCTTCCAGCGGGCCAAGAGACCCAGTACTTC. It codes for CASASLPAGQETQYF. The rearrangement links TRBV6-2 or TRBV6-3 to TRBJ2-5, with D maybe TRBD2 (6 bases). V was clipped by 8 bases and J by 1 base, with 17 bases between them. The germline CDR1 and CDR2 sequences are MNHEY and SVGEGT. This CDR3 is 15 amino acids long.

This clonotype was observed many times. V is TRBV5-1 and J is TRBJ2-1, with 10 bases identical to TRBD2. CDR1 and CDR2 (germline): SGHRS, YFSETQ. V shed 3 bases and J 2 bases; nucleotides not matched to a gene: 2. CDR3 length: 15 amino acids. The CDR3: CASSSGTSAYNEQFF. The CDR3 coding sequence is TGCGCCAGCAGCTCCGGGACTAGCGCCTACAATGAGCAGTTCTTC.

V and J are TRBV6-1 and TRBJ2-1, with 7 bases fitting TRBD1. With V trimmed by 4 bases and J by 7 bases, 19 bases remained unmatched. This CDR3 contains 18 residues. The V gene's germline CDR1 is MNHNS and CDR2 SASEGT. CDR3 coding DNA: TGTGCCAGCAGTGCCTCTGCGACAGGGCTCATATTTGGTAATGAGCAGTTCTTC. Encoded protein: CASSASATGLIFGNEQFF.

This clonotype appeared many times. The rearrangement uses TRBV7-2 and TRBJ2-7; TRBD2 aligns across 8 bases. The germline gives CDR1 SGHTA, CDR2 FQGNSA. The ends lost 5 bases at V and 2 bases at J; junction bases unmatched: 8. This CDR3 is built from 15 residues. DNA of the CDR3: TGTGCCAGCAGCCAAACCCGGGGGGGGACCTACGAGCAGTACTTC. Protein product: CASSQTRGGTYEQYF.

This clonotype was counted many times. V and J are TRBV7-9 and TRBJ2-7; 9 nucleotides agree with TRBD2. V shed 5 bases and J 7 bases; nucleotides not matched to a gene: 9. This CDR3 contains 14 residues. In germline, CDR1 is SEHNR, CDR2 FQNEAQ (reference sequence). The CDR3: CASSRGTSGSEQYF. The CDR3 DNA sequence: TGTGCCAGCAGCAGGGGCACTAGCGGGTCTGAGCAGTACTTC.